The clone carrying this T cell receptor beta chain was counted a few times. Its specificity is unknown. Primers: 60 Vbeta forward and 13 Jbeta reverse. The method was immunoSEQ multiplex PCR; TCRdb's version includes in-frame clones alone and lacks a portion of them. This sample has roughly 140,000 clones, with 79% found just once. These data belong to a study of cytomegalovirus exposure and HLA in healthy donors. General study points: Presence/absence analysis assumed near-uniform sequencing depth across donors.

In germline, CDR1 is MDHEN, CDR2 SYDVKM. Trimming removed 4 bases at V and 2 bases at J, with 11 bases between. This CDR3 has 14 amino acids. The source material was PBMCs. The chain is built from TRBV28 and TRBJ2-5, with D possibly being TRBD2 (6 bases). This sequence was found in a man in his fifties in good health and CMV-seropositive. CDR3 protein: CASSSPGEQETQYF. DNA of the CDR3: TGTGCCAGCAGTTCTCCGGGGGAACAAGAGACCCAGTACTTC.